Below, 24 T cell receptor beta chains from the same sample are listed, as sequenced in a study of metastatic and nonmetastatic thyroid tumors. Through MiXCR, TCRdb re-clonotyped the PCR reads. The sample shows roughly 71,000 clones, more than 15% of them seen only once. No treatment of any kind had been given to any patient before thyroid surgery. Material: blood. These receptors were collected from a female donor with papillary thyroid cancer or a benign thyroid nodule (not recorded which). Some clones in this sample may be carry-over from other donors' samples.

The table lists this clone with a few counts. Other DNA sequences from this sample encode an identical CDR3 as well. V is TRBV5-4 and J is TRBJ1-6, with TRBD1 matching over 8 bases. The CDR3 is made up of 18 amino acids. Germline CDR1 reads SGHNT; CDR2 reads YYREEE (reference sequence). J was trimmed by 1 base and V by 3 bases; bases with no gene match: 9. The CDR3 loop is CASSSRDRKSSYNSPLHF. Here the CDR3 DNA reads TGTGCCAGCAGCTCCCGGGACAGGAAGAGTTCCTATAATTCACCCCTCCACTTT.

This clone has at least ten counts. The CDR3 nucleotides are TGCGCCAGCAGCCCCGCACCGGGACAGAAGACGGATGGCTACACCTTC. Protein: CASSPAPGQKTDGYTF. This chain uses TRBV5-1 with TRBJ1-2; TRBD1 agrees at 7 bases. The ends lost 4 bases at V and 6 bases at J; junction bases unmatched: 15. The CDR3 has 16 residues. The V gene's germline CDR1 is SGHRS and CDR2 YFSETQ.

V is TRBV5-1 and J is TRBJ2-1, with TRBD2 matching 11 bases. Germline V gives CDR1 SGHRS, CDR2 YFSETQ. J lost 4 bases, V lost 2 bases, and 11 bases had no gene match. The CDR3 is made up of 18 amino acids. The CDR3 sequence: CASSFRGLTSGRYNEQFF. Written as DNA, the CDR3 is TGCGCCAGCAGCTTTCGGGGACTTACTAGCGGGAGATACAATGAGCAGTTCTTC.

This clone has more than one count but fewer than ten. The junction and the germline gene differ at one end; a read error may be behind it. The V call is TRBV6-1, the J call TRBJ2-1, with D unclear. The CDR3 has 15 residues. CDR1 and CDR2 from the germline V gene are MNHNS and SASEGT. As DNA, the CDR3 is TGTGCCAGCAGTGGGGCCTCGAGCTCCTGCAATGAGCAGTTCTTC. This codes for CASSGASSSCNEQFF.

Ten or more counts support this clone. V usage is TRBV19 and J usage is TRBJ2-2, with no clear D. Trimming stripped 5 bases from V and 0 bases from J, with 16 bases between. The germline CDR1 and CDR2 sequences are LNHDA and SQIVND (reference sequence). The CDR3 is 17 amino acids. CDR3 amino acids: CASSALFGYANTGELFF. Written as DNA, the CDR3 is TGTGCCAGTAGTGCCCTCTTTGGATACGCGAACACCGGGGAGCTGTTTTTT. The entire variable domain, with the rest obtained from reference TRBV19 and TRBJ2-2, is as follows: DGGITQSPKYLFRKEGQNVTLSCEQNLNHDAMYWYRQDPGQGLRLIYYSQIVNDFQKGDIAEGYSVSREKKESFPLTVTSAQKNPTAFYLCASSALFGYANTGELFFGEGSRLTVL.

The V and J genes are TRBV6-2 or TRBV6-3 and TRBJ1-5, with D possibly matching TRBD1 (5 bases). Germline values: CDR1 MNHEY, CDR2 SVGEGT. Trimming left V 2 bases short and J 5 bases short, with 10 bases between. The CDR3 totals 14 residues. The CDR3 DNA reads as TGTGCCAGCAGTTACGGGGGAGGTCATCAGCCCCAGCATTTT. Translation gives CASSYGGGHQPQHF.

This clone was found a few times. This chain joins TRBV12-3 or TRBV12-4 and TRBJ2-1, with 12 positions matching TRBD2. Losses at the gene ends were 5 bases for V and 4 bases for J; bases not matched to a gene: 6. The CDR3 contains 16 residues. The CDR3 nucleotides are TGTGCCAGCAGTCGCGGACTAGCGGGACATTACAATGAGCAGTTCTTC. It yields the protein CASSRGLAGHYNEQFF.

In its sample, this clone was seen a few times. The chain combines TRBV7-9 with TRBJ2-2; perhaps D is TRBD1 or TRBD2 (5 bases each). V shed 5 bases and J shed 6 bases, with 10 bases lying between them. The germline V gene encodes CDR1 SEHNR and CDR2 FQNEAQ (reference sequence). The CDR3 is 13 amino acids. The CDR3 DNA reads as TGTGCCAGCAGCCCCCAGGGACCCGGGGAGCTGTTTTTT. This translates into CASSPQGPGELFF.

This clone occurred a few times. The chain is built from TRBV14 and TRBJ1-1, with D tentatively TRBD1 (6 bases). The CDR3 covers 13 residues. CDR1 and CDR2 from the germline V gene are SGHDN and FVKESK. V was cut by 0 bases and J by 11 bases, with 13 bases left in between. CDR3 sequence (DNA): TGTGCCAGCAGCCAAGACGGGGGCAGCTGGGCTTTCTTT. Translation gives CASSQDGGSWAFF. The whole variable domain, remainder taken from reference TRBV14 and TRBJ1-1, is EAGVTQFPSHSVIEKGQTVTLRCDPISGHDNLYWYRRVMGKEIKFLLHFVKESKQDESGMPNNRFLAERTGGTYSTLKVQPAELEDSGVYFCASSQDGGSWAFFGQGTRLTVV.

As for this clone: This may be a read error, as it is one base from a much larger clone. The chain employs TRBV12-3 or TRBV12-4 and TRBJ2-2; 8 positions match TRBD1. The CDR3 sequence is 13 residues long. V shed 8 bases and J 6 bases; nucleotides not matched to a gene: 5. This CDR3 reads CASDTQGAGELFF. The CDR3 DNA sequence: TGTGCCAGCGACACACAGGGGGCCGGGGAGCTGTTTTTT.

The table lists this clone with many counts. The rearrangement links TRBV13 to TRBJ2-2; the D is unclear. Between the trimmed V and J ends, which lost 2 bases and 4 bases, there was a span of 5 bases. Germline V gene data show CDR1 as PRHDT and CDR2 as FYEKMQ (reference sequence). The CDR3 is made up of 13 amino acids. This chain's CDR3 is CASSLFGTGELFF. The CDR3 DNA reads TGTGCCAGCAGCTTATTTGGCACCGGGGAGCTGTTTTTT.

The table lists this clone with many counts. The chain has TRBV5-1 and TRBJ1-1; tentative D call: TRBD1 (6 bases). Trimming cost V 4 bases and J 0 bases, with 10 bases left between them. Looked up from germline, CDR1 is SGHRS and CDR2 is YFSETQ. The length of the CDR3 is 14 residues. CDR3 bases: TGCGCCAGCAGCCGGGGGGGCATGAACACTGAAGCTTTCTTT. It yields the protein CASSRGGMNTEAFF.

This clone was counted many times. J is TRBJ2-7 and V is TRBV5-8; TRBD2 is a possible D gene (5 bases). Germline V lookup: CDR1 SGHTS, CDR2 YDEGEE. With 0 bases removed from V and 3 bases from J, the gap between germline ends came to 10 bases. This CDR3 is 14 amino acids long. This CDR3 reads CASSLEARGYEQYF. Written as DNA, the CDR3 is TGTGCCAGCAGCTTGGAAGCTCGGGGCTACGAGCAGTACTTC.

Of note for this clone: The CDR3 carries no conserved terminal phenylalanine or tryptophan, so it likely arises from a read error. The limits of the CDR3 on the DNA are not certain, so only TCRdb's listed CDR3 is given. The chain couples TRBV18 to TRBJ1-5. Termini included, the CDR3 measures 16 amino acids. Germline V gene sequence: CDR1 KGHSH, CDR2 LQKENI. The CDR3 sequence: CASSPAGGGDINPQHL.

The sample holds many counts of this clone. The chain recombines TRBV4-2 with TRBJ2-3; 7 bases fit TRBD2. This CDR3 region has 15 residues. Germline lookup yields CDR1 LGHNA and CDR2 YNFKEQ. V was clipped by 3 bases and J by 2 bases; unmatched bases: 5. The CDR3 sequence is CASSQGGRVTDTQYF. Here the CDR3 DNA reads TGTGCCAGCAGCCAGGGGGGGAGGGTCACAGATACGCAGTATTTT.

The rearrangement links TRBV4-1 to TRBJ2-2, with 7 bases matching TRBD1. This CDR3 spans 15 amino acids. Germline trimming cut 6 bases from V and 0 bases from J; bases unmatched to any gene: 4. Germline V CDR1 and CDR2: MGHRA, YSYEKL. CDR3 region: CASRSGQANTGELFF. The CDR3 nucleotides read TGCGCCAGCAGATCCGGACAGGCGAACACCGGGGAGCTGTTTTTT.

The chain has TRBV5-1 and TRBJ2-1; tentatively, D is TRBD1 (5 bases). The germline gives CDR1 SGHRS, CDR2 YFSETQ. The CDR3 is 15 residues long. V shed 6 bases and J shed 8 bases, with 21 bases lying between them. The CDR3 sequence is CASTASAGMIDEQFF. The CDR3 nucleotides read TGCGCCAGCACAGCCTCGGCAGGGATGATCGATGAGCAGTTCTTC.

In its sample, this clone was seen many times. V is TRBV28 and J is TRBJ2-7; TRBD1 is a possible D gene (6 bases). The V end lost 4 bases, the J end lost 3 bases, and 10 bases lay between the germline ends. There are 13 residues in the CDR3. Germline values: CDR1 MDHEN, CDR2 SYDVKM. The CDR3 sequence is CASSSRDIYEQYF. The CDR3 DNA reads TGTGCCAGCAGTTCCCGGGACATCTACGAGCAGTACTTC.

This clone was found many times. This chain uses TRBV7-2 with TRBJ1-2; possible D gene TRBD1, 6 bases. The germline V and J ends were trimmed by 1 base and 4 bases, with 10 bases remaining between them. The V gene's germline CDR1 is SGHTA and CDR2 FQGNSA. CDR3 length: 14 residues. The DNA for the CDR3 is TGTGCCAGCAGCTTAGACGTGACAGGCTATGGCTACACCTTC. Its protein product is CASSLDVTGYGYTF.

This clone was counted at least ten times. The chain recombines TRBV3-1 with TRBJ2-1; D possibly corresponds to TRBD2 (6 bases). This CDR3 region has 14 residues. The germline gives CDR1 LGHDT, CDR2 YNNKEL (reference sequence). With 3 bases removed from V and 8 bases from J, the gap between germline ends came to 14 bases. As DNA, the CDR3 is TGTGCCAGCAGCCACCCAATAGCGGCTGATGAGCAGTTCTTC. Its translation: CASSHPIAADEQFF.

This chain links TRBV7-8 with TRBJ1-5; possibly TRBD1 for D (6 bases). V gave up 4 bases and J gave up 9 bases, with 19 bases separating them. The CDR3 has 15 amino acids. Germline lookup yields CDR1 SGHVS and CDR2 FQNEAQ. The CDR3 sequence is CASSSRTFGGGPQHF. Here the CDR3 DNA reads TGTGCCAGCAGCTCTCGGACATTCGGAGGGGGGCCCCAGCATTTT.

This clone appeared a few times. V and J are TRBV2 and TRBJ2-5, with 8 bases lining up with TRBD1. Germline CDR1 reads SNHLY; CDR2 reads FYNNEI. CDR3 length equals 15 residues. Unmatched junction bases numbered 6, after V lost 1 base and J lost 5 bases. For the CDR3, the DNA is TGTGCCAGCAGTGAAGGGCAGGGGGCGGGGGAGACCCAGTACTTC. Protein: CASSEGQGAGETQYF.

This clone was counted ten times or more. The CDR3 DNA reads TGTGCCAGCAGGGCAGAACAGGGGGCGGGCACTGAAGCTTTCTTT. Its protein is CASRAEQGAGTEAFF. This rearrangement joins TRBV2 to TRBJ1-1, with 9 nucleotides matching TRBD1. Per germline, CDR1 SNHLY and CDR2 FYNNEI. V shed 6 bases, J shed 4 bases, and the junction held 9 bases outside the gene matches. The length of the CDR3 is 15 residues. The complete variable domain, with remaining parts taken from reference TRBV2 and TRBJ1-1, reads EPEVTQTPSHQVTQMGQEVILRCVPISNHLYFYWYRQILGQKVEFLVSFYNNEISEKSEIFDDQFSVERPDGSNFTLKIRSTKLEDSAMYFCASRAEQGAGTEAFFGQGTRLTVV.

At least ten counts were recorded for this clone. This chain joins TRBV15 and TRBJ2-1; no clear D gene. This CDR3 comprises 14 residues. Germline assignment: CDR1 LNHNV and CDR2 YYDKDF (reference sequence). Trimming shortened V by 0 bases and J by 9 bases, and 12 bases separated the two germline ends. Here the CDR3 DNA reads TGTGCCACCAGCAGAGATCAGGCTGGCCGTGAGCAGTTCTTC. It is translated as CATSRDQAGREQFF.